The subject of this entry is one TCR beta chain. The data originate from a study of blood T cell repertoires in COVID-19. About the study: From the United States, Italy and Spain came samples of acute and convalescent COVID-19.

This CDR3 has 14 residues. Germline V gene lookup returns CDR1 SGHRS and CDR2 YFSETQ. V lost 1 base, J lost 9 bases, and 13 bases lay in between. Only in-frame clones appear in the TCRdb table, and some are missing; sequencing was by immunoSEQ multiplex PCR. The sample holds 55,000 to 70,000 clones, just over 85% seen once. The chain recombines TRBV5-1 with TRBJ2-2; no firm D call. The TCR sequence derives from a man in his forties or fifties with acute or convalescent COVID-19. The sample was peripheral blood. The CDR3 loop is CASSLWQTDRELFF. The CDR3 DNA reads TGCGCCAGCAGCTTGTGGCAGACTGACCGGGAGCTGTTTTTT. Looking up the rest from reference TRBV5-1 and TRBJ2-2 gives the full variable domain: KAGVTQTPRYLIKTRGQQVTLSCSPISGHRSVSWYQQTPGQGLQFLFEYFSETQRNKGNFPGRFSGRQFSNSRSEMNVSTLELGDSALYLCASSLWQTDRELFFGEGSRLTVL.